This T cell receptor beta chain originates from a study of human T cells and chemical hapten exposure. Study summary: Alopecia areata, totalis or universalis affected patients who were mostly female. Per-sample TCR yield variation was attributed mainly to small pooled library volume differences. Findings and limits, study-wide: Patch test scores rose with PT1 expanded TCR counts, a positive correlation. Following DPC sensitization, TCRs present above 1 in 1000 frequency showed no change.

J gave up 6 bases and V 5 bases, and 8 bases lay outside the gene matches. This CDR3 has 15 residues. From germline, CDR1 is SNHLY and CDR2 FYNNEI. This clonotype has more than one count but fewer than ten. The target antigen is unknown. TCRdb itself ran the RACE reads through MiXCR, one entry per CDR3 protein. The table lists over 150,000 distinct CDR3 sequences, 28% of them singletons. Time point defined: patch test 3, about 24 weeks after DPC sensitization. Regarding treatment: therapeutic diphenylcyclopropenone sensitization with weekly scalp DPC. The chain is built from TRBV2 and TRBJ2-2, with 8 nucleotides matching TRBD1. The receptor's source is a young woman with alopecia areata. Some clones in this sample may be carry-over from other donors' samples. The source material was whole blood, sampled in connection with sensitization to the hapten diphenylcyclopropenone (DPC). The CDR3, as DNA: TGTGCCAGCAGTCTGACAGGGGAGTTGGCCGGGGAGCTGTTTTTT. Protein: CASSLTGELAGELFF.